The clone carrying this T cell receptor (beta chain) was counted once. A much larger clone sits a single nucleotide away, making a read error possible. Blood genomic DNA input for TRB amplification was about 250-550 ng. The CDR3 loop spans 14 amino acids. Germline V gene lookup returns CDR1 SGHRS and CDR2 YFSETQ. TRB rearrangements were amplified by multiplex PCR with BIOMED2 TRB-A/B primers. MiXCR, applied by TCRdb to the multiplex PCR reads, yields one record per CDR3 protein. The repertoire consists of 3,000 to 4,000 distinct CDR3 sequences, with 21% occurring once and the leading ten covering approximately 19%. This specimen comes from a study of T and B cells in COVID-19 patients.

The receptor comes from a human donor with active COVID-19. The chain links TRBV5-1 to TRBJ2-2, with TRBD1 as a possible D gene (6 bases). Sequencing was carried out using blood. CDR3 amino acids: CTSSLQGNTGELFF. The DNA for the CDR3 is TGCACCAGCAGCCTACAGGGTAACACCGGGGAGCTGTTTTTT.